A single T cell receptor (beta chain) is shown here with its context. Here immunoSEQ multiplex PCR was the method, and the copy in TCRdb shows in-frame clones only, minus some. The profile shows around 180,000 clones, 88% of them singletons. This sample is part of a study of blood T cell repertoires in COVID-19. On the study more broadly: Acute and convalescent COVID-19 specimens originated in the United States, Italy and Spain.

The origin of this receptor is a man in his sixties with acute or convalescent COVID-19. The sample taken for sequencing was peripheral blood.

CDR3 nucleotides: TGCGCCAGCAGCTGGGGACTAGCGGGAGACTACGAGCAGTACTTC. It is translated as CASSWGLAGDYEQYF. V and J are TRBV4-3 and TRBJ2-7; 14 positions match TRBD2. The CDR3 runs 15 residues. V lost 5 bases, J lost 3 bases, and 3 bases stayed unmatched. Germline V CDR1 and CDR2: LGHNA, YSLEER.